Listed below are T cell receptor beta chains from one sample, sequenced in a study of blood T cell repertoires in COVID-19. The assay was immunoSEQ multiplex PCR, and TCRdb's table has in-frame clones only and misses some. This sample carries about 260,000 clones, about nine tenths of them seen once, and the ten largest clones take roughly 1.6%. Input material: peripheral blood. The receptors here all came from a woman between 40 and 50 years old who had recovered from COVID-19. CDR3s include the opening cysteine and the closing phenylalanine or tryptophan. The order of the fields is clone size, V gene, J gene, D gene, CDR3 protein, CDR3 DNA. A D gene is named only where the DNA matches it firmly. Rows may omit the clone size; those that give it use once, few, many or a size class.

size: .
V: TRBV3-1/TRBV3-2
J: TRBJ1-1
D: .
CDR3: CASSRLFGTEAFF
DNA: TGTGCCAGCAGTCGACTATTTGGGACTGAAGCTTTCTTT

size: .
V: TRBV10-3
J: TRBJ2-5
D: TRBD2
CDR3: CAISESASGGQETQYF
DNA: TGTGCCATCAGTGAGTCGGCTAGCGGGGGCCAAGAGACCCAGTACTTC

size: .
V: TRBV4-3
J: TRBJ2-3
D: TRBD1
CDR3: CASSQGQGARGTDTQYF
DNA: TGCGCCAGCAGCCAAGGACAGGGGGCAAGGGGCACAGATACGCAGTATTTT

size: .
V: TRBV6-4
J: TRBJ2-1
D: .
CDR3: CASSREVSYNEQFF
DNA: TGTGCCAGCAGTAGGGAGGTTTCCTACAATGAGCAGTTCTTC

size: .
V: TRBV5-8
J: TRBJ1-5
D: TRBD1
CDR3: CASSLMTGERNQPQHF
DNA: TGTGCCAGCAGCTTAATGACAGGGGAACGCAATCAGCCCCAGCATTTT

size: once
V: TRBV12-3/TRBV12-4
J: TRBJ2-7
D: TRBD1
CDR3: CASSPTGGLFQYF
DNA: TGTGCCAGCAGTCCGACAGGGGGCTTGTTCCAGTACTTC

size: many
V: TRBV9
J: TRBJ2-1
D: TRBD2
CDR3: CASSGWVGTGTRFYNEQFF
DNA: TGTGCCAGCAGCGGATGGGTGGGGACCGGGACTAGGTTTTACAATGAGCAGTTCTTC

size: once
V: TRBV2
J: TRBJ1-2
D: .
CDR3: CASSELGGAVGYTF
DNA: TGTGCCAGCAGTGAACTAGGGGGGGCGGTGGGCTACACCTTC

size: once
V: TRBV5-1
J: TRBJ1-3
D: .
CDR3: CASSPLQAGNTIYF
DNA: TGCGCCAGCAGCCCCCTCCAGGCTGGAAACACCATATATTTT

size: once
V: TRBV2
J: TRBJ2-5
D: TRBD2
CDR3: CASRAGSGGQETQYF
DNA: TGTGCCAGCAGGGCGGGGAGCGGGGGGCAAGAGACCCAGTACTTC

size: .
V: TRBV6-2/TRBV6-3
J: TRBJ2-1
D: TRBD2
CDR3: CASSSRAGTSGGALYNEQFF
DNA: TGTGCCAGCAGTTCCAGGGCCGGGACTAGCGGGGGGGCGTTGTACAATGAGCAGTTCTTC

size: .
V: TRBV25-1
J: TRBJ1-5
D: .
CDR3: CASSAGSEVGQPQHF
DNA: TGTGCCAGCAGTGCCGGGTCGGAGGTTGGTCAGCCCCAGCATTTT

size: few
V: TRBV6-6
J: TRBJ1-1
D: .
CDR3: CASSRGGGNTEAFF
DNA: TGTGCCAGCAGCCGGGGAGGCGGGAACACTGAAGCTTTCTTT

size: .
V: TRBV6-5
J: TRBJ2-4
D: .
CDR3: CASSYAQAKNIQYF
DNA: TGTGCCAGCAGTTACGCACAAGCCAAAAACATTCAGTACTTC

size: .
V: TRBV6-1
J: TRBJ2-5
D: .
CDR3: CASSEWGRGQETQYF
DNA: TGTGCCAGCAGTGAATGGGGCAGGGGCCAGGAGACCCAGTACTTC

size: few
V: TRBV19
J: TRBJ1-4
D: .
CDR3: CASSGATNEKLFF
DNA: TGTGCCAGTAGCGGGGCAACTAATGAAAAACTGTTTTTT

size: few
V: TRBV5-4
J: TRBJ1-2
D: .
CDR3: CASSTSNSGIYGYTF
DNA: TGTGCCAGCAGCACTTCAAATTCAGGGATCTATGGCTACACCTTC

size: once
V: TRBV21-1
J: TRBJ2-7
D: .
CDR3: CASSPLQGREQYF
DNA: TGTGCCAGCAGCCCACTTCAGGGGAGAGAGCAGTACTTC

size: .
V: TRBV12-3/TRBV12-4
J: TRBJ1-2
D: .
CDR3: CASSFGDSYGYTF
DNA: TGTGCCAGCAGTTTTGGGGACTCCTATGGCTACACCTTC

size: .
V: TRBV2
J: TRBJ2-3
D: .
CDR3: CASSESVTSTDTQYF
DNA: TGTGCCAGCAGTGAGTCGGTCACTAGCACAGATACGCAGTATTTT

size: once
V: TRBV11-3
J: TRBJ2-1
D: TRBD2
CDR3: CASSQSGGLNEQFF
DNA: TGTGCCAGCAGCCAGAGCGGGGGGCTAAATGAGCAGTTCTTC

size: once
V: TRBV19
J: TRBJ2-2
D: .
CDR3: CASSYGTTAGELFF
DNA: TGTGCCAGTAGTTACGGGACAACTGCCGGGGAGCTGTTTTTT

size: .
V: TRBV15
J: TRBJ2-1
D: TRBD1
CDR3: CATSRYGTGFYNEQFF
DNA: TGTGCCACCAGCAGATACGGGACAGGTTTCTACAATGAGCAGTTCTTC

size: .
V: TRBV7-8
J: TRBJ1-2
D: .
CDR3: CASSPRVAANYGYTF
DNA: TGTGCCAGCAGCCCCCGAGTCGCGGCGAACTATGGCTACACCTTC

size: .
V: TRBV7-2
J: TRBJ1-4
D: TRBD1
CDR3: CASSPRTGLGEKLFF
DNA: TGTGCCAGCAGCCCTCGGACAGGGCTGGGCGAAAAACTGTTTTTT

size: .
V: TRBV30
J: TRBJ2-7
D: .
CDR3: CAWSDSYEQYF
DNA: TGTGCCTGGAGTGACAGCTACGAGCAGTACTTC

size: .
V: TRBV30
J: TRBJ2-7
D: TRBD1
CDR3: CAWRGKQGSHEQYF
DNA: TGTGCCTGGAGGGGAAAACAGGGGAGCCACGAGCAGTACTTC

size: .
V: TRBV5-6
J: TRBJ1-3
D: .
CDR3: CASSRGGRGGNTIYF
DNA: TGTGCCAGCAGCCGGGGCGGGAGAGGAGGAAACACCATATATTTT

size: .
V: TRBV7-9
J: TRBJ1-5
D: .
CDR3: CASSSLDTGQPQHF
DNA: TGTGCCAGCAGCTCGCTCGACACGGGGCAGCCCCAGCATTTT

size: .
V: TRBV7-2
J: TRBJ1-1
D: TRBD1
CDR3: CASSSTGPNTEAFF
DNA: TGTGCCAGCAGCTCGACAGGGCCGAACACTGAAGCTTTCTTT

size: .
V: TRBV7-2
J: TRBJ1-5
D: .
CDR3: CASSLVSPGFSSNQPQHF
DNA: TGTGCCAGCAGCTTAGTTTCCCCGGGATTCAGTAGCAATCAGCCCCAGCATTTT

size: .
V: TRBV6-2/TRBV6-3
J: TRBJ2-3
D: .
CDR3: CASSYSEDTQYF
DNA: TGTGCCAGCAGTTACTCGGAGGATACGCAGTATTTT